This T cell receptor beta chain was identified in a study of identical twins. The CDR3 is 15 amino acids. V dropped 5 bases and J dropped 2 bases, with 16 bases sitting between them. Germline V lookup: CDR1 MNHEY, CDR2 SVGEGT. TCRdb independently ran MiXCR on the 5' RACE reads; one entry per CDR3 protein. The data contain around 550,000 distinct CDR3 sequences, approximately 16% of them seen just once; the ten biggest clones take up about 0.4%. Healthy Caucasian individuals made up all the donors. There are a few counts of this clonotype. Antigen unknown. General study results and limits: Models, which agreed with sharing between unrelated individuals, nonetheless underestimated the out-of-frame TCR alpha sharing seen in monozygotic twins. The abundant beta clonotypes from cord blood had fewer insertions, and memory repertoires had none of this. For out-of-frame beta sequences, excess twin sharing was weaker.

The same specimen was also included in a second study, on yellow fever vaccine responses in identical twins.

Sequenced sample: CD4+ T cells sorted from blood. The V call is TRBV6-2 or TRBV6-3, the J call TRBJ2-7, with a tentative D call TRBD2 (5 bases). The sequence derives from a woman aged 18-29 years in good health. CDR3: CASSLPGTSAYEQYF. CDR3 coding DNA: TGTGCCAGCAGTCTCCCCGGAACTAGTGCCTACGAGCAGTACTTC.